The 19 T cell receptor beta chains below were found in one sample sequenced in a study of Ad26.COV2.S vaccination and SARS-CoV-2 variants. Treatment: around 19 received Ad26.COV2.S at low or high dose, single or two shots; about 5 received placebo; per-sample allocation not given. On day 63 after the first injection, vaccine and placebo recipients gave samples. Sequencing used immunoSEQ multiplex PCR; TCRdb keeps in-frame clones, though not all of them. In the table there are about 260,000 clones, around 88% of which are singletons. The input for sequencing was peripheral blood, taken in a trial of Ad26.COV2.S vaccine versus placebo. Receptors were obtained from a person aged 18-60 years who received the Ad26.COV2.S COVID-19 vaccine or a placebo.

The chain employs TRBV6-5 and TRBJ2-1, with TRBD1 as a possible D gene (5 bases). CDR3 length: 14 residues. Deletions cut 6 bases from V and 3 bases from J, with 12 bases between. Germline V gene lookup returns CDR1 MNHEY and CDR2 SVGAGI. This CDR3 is CASSRGQGYNEQFF. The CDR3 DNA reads TGTGCCAGCAGCCGAGGTCAGGGCTACAATGAGCAGTTCTTC.

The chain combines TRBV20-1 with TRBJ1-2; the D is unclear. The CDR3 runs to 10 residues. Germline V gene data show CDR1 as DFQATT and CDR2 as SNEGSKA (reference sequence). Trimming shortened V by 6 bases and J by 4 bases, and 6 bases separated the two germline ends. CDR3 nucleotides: TGCAGTGCCAACACCTATGGCTACACCTTC. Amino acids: CSANTYGYTF.

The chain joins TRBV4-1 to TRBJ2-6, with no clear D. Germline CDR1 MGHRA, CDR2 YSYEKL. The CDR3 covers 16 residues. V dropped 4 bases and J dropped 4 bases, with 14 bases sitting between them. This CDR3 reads CASSRLGLVGANVLTF. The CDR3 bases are TGCGCCAGCAGCCGCCTAGGGCTAGTCGGGGCCAACGTCCTGACTTTC.

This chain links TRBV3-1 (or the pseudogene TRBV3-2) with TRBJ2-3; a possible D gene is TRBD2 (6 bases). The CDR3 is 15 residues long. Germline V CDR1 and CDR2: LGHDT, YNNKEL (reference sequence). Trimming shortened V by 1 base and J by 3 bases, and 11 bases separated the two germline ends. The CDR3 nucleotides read TGTGCCAGCAGCCAAGTCGGACTACAGACAGATACGCAGTATTTT. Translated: CASSQVGLQTDTQYF.

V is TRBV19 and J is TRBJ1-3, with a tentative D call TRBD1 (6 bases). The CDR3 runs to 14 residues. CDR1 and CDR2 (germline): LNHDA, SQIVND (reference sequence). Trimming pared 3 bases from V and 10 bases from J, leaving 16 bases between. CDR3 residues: CASSMYRASETIYF. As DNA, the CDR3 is TGTGCCAGTAGTATGTACAGGGCTTCGGAGACCATATATTTT.

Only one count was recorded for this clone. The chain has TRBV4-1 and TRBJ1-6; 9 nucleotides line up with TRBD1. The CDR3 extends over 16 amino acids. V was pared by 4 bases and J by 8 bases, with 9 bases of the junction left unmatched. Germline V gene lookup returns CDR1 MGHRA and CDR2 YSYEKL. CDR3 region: CASSRDRDREYSPLHF. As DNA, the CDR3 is TGCGCCAGCAGCCGGGACCGGGACAGGGAATATTCACCCCTCCACTTT.

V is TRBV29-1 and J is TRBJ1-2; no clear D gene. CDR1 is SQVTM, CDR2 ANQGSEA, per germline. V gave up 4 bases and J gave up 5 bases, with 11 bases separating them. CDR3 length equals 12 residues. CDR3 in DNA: TGCAGCGTTGGGGAAAGGACGTATGGCTACACCTTC. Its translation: CSVGERTYGYTF.

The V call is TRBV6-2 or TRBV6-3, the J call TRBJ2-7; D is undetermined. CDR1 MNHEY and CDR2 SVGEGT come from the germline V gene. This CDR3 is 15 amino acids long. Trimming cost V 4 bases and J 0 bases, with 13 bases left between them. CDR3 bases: TGTGCCAGCAGTTCGAGTTACTTGGCCTCCTACGAGCAGTACGTC. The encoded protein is CASSSSYLASYEQYV.

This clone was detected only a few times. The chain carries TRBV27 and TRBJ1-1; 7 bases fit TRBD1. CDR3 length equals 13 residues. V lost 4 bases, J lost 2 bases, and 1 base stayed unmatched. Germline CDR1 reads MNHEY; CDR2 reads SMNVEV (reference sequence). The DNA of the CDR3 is TGTGCCAGCAGTTACAGGGGTAACACTGAAGCTTTCTTT. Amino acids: CASSYRGNTEAFF.

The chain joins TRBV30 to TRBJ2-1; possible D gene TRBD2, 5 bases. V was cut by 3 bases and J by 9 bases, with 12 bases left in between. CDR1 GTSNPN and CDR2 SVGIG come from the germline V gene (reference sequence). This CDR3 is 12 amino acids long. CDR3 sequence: CAWRGTRFEQFF. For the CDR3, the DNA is TGTGCCTGGAGGGGTACTAGATTTGAGCAGTTCTTC.

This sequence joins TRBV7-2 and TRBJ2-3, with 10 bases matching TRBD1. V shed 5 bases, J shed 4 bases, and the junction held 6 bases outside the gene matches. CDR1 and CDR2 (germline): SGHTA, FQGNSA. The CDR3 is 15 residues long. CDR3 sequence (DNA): TGTGCCAGCAGCCCACGACAGGGGGCTTCAGATACGCAGTATTTT. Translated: CASSPRQGASDTQYF.

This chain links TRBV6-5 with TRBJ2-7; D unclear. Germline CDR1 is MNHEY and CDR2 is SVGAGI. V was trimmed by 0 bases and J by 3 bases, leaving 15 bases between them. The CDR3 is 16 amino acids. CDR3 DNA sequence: TGTGCCAGCAGTTACTCGACACCGGACGGCTACTACGAGCAGTACTTC. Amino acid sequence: CASSYSTPDGYYEQYF.

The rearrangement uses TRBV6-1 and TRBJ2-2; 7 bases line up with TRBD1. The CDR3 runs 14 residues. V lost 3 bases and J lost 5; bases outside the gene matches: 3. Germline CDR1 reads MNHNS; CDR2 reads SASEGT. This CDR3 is CASSDGTETGELFF. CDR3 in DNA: TGTGCCAGCAGTGACGGGACAGAGACCGGGGAGCTGTTTTTT.

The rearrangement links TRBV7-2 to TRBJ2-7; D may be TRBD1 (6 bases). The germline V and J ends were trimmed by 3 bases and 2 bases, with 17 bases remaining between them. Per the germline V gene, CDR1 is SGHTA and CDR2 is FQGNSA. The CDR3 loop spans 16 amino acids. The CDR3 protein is CASSFRGAGLTYEQYF. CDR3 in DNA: TGTGCCAGCAGCTTCAGGGGAGCAGGGCTCACCTACGAGCAGTACTTC.

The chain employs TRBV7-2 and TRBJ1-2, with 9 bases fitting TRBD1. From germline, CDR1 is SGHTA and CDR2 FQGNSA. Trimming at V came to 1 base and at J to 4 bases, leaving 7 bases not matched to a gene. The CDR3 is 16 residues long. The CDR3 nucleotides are TGTGCCAGCAGCTTAGTAGTGGGGGGACAGGGCTATGGCTACACCTTC. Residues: CASSLVVGGQGYGYTF.

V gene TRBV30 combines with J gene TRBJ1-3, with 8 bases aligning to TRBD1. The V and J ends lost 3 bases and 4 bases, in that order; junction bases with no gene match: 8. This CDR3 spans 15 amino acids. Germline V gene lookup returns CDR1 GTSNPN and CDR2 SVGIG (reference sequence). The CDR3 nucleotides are TGTGCCTGGAGCGCGCAGGGGGCGCGAGGAAACACCATATATTTT. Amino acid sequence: CAWSAQGARGNTIYF. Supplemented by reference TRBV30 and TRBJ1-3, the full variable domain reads SQTIHQWPATLVQPVGSPLSLECTVEGTSNPNLYWYRQAAGRGLQLLFYSVGIGQISSEVPQNLSASRPQDRQFILSSKKLLLSDSGFYLCAWSAQGARGNTIYFGEGSWLTVV.

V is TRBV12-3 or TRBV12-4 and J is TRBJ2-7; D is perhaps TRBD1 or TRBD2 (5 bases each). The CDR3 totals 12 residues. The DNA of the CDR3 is TGTGCCAGCAGTTTAGGGGGCAGCGGTCTGACCGTC. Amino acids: CASSLGGSGLTV.

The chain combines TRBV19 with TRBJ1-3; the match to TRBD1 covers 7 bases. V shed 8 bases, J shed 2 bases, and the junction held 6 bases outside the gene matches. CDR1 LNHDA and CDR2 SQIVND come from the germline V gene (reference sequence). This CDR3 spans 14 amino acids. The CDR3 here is CASEDRFTGNTIYF. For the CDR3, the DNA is TGTGCCAGTGAGGACAGGTTTACTGGAAACACCATATATTTT.

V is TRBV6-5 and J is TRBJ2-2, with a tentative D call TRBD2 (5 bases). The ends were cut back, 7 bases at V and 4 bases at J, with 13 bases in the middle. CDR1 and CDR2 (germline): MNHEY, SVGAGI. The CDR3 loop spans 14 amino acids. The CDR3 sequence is CASTRGVITGELFF. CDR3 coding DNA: TGTGCCAGCACTCGGGGAGTGATCACCGGGGAGCTGTTTTTT.